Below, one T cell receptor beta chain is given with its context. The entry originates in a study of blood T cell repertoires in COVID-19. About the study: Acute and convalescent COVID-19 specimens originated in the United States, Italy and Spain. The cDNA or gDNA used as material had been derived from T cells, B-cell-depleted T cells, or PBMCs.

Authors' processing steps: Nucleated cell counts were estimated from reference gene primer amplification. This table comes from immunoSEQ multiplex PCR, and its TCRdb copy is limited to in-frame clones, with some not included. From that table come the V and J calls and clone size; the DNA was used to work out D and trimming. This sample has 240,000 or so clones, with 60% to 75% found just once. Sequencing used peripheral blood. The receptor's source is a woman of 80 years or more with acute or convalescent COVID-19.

CDR3 bases: TGCGCCAGCAGCTTGGGCGACAGGGAAGGATCACCCCTCCACTTT. Translation gives CASSLGDREGSPLHF. The V gene is TRBV5-1, the J gene TRBJ1-6; 7 nucleotides agree with TRBD1. CDR3 length: 15 residues. The germline V gene encodes CDR1 SGHRS and CDR2 YFSETQ. V dropped 0 bases and J dropped 10; count of bases not matched to a gene: 7. Together with reference TRBV5-1 and TRBJ1-6, the CDR3 gives the full variable domain: KAGVTQTPRYLIKTRGQQVTLSCSPISGHRSVSWYQQTPGQGLQFLFEYFSETQRNKGNFPGRFSGRQFSNSRSEMNVSTLELGDSALYLCASSLGDREGSPLHFGNGTRLTVT.